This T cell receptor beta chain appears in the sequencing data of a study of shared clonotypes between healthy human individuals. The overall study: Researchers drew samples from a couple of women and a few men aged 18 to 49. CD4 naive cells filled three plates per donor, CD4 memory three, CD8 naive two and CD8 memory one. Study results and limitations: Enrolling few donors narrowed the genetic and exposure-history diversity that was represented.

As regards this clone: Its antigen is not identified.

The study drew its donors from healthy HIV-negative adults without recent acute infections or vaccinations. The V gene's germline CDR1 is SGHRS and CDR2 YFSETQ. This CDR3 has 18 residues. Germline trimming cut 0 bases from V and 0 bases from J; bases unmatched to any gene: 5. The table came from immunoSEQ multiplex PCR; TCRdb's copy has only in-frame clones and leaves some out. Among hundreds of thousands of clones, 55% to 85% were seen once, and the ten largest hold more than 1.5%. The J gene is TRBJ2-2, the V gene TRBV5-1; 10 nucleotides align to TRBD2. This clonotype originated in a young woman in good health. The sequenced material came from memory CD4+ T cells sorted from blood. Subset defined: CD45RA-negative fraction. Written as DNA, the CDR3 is TGCGCCAGCAGCTTGGGGGCTAGCGGGAGTACGAACACCGGGGAGCTGTTTTTT. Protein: CASSLGASGSTNTGELFF.